This T cell receptor (beta chain) was captured by sequencing in a study of control samples from healthy donors and cancer patients (TCRdb year 2020). The library was obtained by the immunoSEQ multiplex PCR assay. The table comes from immuneACCESS by way of TCRdb, which keeps in-frame sequences with V and J called. Part of the clones is missing from these tables; in studies checked, under half for an unresolved V gene and the rest for unknown reasons. Within this sample are about 69,000 clones, with approximately 80% of them counted one time only. 2.5% to 3% of the sample is in the top ten clones. Concerning this clone itself: Its antigen remains undetermined. No much larger clone exists at a distance of one base, and base qualities are not known.

Sequenced material: PBMCs. This TCR was sampled from a woman in her fifties or sixties with lung cancer.

For the CDR3, the sequence is CSVVPRVNEQYF. DNA sequence: TGCAGCGTTGTCCCCAGGGTCAACGAGCAGTACTTC. The V gene is TRBV29-1 and the J gene is TRBJ2-7; the D gene is perhaps TRBD1, on 5 matching bases. V and J lose 4 bases and 5 bases, and a span of 12 bases separates them. Spanning cysteine to phenylalanine, the CDR3 consists of 12 amino acids. The kept DNA is CDR3 alone, 36 bases in frame from the first base. CDR1 and CDR2 are drawn from the germline V gene: SQVTM, ANQGSEA.